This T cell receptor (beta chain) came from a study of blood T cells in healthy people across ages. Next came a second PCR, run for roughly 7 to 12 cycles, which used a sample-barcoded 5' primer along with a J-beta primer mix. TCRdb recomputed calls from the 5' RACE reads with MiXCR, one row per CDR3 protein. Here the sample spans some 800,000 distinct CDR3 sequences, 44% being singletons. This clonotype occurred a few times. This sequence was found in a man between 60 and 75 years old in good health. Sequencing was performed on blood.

CDR3 coding DNA: TGTGCCAGCGGCCGGGACAGGGCCGAAGGTGGGGCCAACGTCCTGACTTTC. Translating gives CASGRDRAEGGANVLTF. This chain uses TRBV14 with TRBJ2-6; 9 bases are a match to TRBD1. The germline V gene has CDR1 SGHDN and CDR2 FVKESK. The CDR3 contains 17 residues. J lost 3 bases, V lost 8 bases, and 11 bases had no gene match.